This T cell receptor beta chain was observed in a study of blood T cells in healthy people across ages. Study context: Capture by template switching was about one barcoded beta molecule per two T cells.

It was with a sample-barcoded 5' primer and a J-beta primer mix that a second PCR of about 6 to 12 cycles was run. Each of the cDNA molecules was tagged by a template-switch adaptor with 12 random nucleotides. TCRdb passed the 5' RACE reads through MiXCR, listing each CDR3 protein once. The sample has about 1.5 million distinct CDR3 sequences, 42% seen once; the top ten hold less than 5%. V lost 6 bases to trimming and J lost 5 bases, with 16 bases between them. Germline values: CDR1 ENHRY, CDR2 SYGVKD. CDR3 length equals 14 residues. Study results and limitations: Fewer expanded clones and more diversity marked long-lived versus aged donors.

To note about this clonotype: Its antigen is still unknown.

Extraction of total RNA produced a minimum of 5.5 micrograms from each sample. Sequencing input: blood. The V and J genes are TRBV10-3 and TRBJ2-5, with no clear D. This TCR was sampled from a woman aged 18 to 35 in good health. The CDR3 loop reads CAIRGESLRETQYF. The CDR3 nucleotides are TGTGCCATCAGGGGCGAGTCCCTGCGCGAGACCCAGTACTTC.